A single sample gave rise to the 29 T cell receptor beta chains below, sequenced in a study of identical twins. TCRdb reanalysed the 5' RACE reads using MiXCR and keeps one entry per CDR3 protein. Of some 500,000 distinct CDR3 sequences listed, roughly 9.5% were seen once; the top ten hold 2.5% to 3.5%. A further study also used this sample, focusing on yellow fever vaccine responses in identical twins.

Specimen: PBMCs. These receptors originate from a woman younger than 30 in good health.

The rearrangement uses TRBV20-1 and TRBJ2-3; perhaps D is TRBD1 or TRBD2 (8 bases each). The ends were cut back, 5 bases at V and 2 bases at J, with 29 bases in the middle. The CDR3 has 19 amino acids. Germline CDR1 DFQATT, CDR2 SNEGSKA (reference sequence). The CDR3 is CSAERPGQGGLADTDTQYF. The CDR3 nucleotides are TGCAGTGCTGAAAGGCCCGGACAGGGTGGACTAGCAGACACAGATACGCAGTATTTT.

This clonotype was picked up many times. The rearrangement uses TRBV7-9 and TRBJ2-3, with 10 bases lining up with TRBD2. The CDR3 loop spans 16 amino acids. V lost 2 bases and J lost 2; bases outside the gene matches: 4. Germline CDR1 is SEHNR and CDR2 is FQNEAQ (reference sequence). The chain's CDR3 is CASSLSLAGDTDTQYF. CDR3 coding DNA: TGTGCCAGCAGCTTAAGCCTAGCGGGGGACACAGATACGCAGTATTTT.

The CDR3 bases are TGTGCCAGCAGCGTAGAGGGGGCAGGTAATTCACCCCTCCACTTT. Its translation is CASSVEGAGNSPLHF. The J gene is TRBJ1-6, the V gene TRBV9; TRBD1 agrees at 7 bases. There are 15 residues in the CDR3. CDR1 SGDLS and CDR2 YYNGEE come from the germline V gene. V was pared by 0 bases and J by 6 bases, with 3 bases of the junction left unmatched.

In this sample, this clonotype turned up a few times. V is TRBV6-1 and J is TRBJ2-7; 12 bases agree with TRBD2. The CDR3 is made up of 15 amino acids. V gave up 3 bases and J gave up 5 bases; unmatched junction bases: 5. Germline V lookup: CDR1 MNHNS, CDR2 SASEGT. This CDR3 reads CASSDLAGGLNEQYF. CDR3 bases: TGTGCCAGCAGTGATCTAGCGGGGGGGCTTAACGAGCAGTACTTC.

This clonotype was seen repeatedly, ten times or more. CDR3 nucleotide sequence: TGTGCCAGCAGTTTACTTGGCAGCTTACGCCCCACAGATACGCAGTATTTT. The encoded protein is CASSLLGSLRPTDTQYF. The J gene is TRBJ2-3, the V gene TRBV28; D is undetermined. Germline values: CDR1 MDHEN, CDR2 SYDVKM. The CDR3 spans 17 residues. Trimming pared 2 bases from V and 2 bases from J, leaving 17 bases between.

This clonotype was seen a few times. The rearrangement uses TRBV5-1 and TRBJ2-7; 7 positions agree with TRBD1. Germline assignment: CDR1 SGHRS and CDR2 YFSETQ. The CDR3 loop spans 15 amino acids. After removal of 0 bases from V and 4 bases from J, the junction contained 7 bases not matched to a gene. CDR3 DNA sequence: TGCGCCAGCAGCTTGGATGCGACAGGGTGGTACGAGCAGTACTTC. It is translated as CASSLDATGWYEQYF.

This clonotype was detected ten times or more. The CDR3 reads CASSLEDRPNGNTIYF. The CDR3 nucleotides are TGCGCCAGCAGCTTGGAAGACAGGCCTAATGGAAACACCATATATTTT. V usage is TRBV5-1 and J usage is TRBJ1-3; D is possibly TRBD1 (6 bases). This CDR3 contains 16 residues. V lost 0 bases and J 3 bases, leaving 13 bases between the germline ends. Germline V gene sequence: CDR1 SGHRS, CDR2 YFSETQ.

V and J are TRBV29-1 and TRBJ2-1; the match to TRBD2 covers 7 bases. The CDR3 covers 14 residues. V was clipped by 5 bases and J by 7 bases; unmatched bases: 11. Germline CDR1 SQVTM, CDR2 ANQGSEA. The CDR3 loop is CSVLASGLENEQFF. The CDR3 bases are TGCAGCGTTTTGGCTAGCGGACTAGAAAATGAGCAGTTCTTC.

V gene TRBV20-1 combines with J gene TRBJ2-2; the D gene is possibly TRBD1 (5 bases). V lost 3 bases, J lost 0 bases, and 11 bases lay in between. This CDR3 comprises 15 residues. Germline assignment: CDR1 DFQATT and CDR2 SNEGSKA (reference sequence). CDR3 residues: CSASRGNANTGELFF. As DNA, the CDR3 is TGCAGTGCTAGTAGGGGCAACGCGAACACCGGGGAGCTGTTTTTT.

The chain carries TRBV28 and TRBJ2-3; TRBD2 is a possible D gene (6 bases). CDR1 is MDHEN and CDR2 is SYDVKM in the germline V gene. Trimming removed 2 bases at V and 6 bases at J, with 12 bases between. The CDR3 consists of 14 residues. The CDR3, as DNA: TGTGCCAGCAGTTTAGGAGGGTCTGTTGATACGCAGTATTTT. Encoded protein: CASSLGGSVDTQYF.

This chain connects TRBV3-1 to TRBJ2-3, with 7 bases fitting TRBD2. Germline V gene lookup returns CDR1 LGHDT and CDR2 YNNKEL (reference sequence). Germline trimming cut 11 bases from V and 4 bases from J; bases unmatched to any gene: 15. The CDR3 extends over 15 amino acids. In DNA, the CDR3 is TGTGCCTGCACCCTCGGGACTAACGGCCCAGATACGCAGTATTTT. Its translation is CACTLGTNGPDTQYF.

This clonotype was seen a single time. Since a much larger clone is just one base distant, this may be a read error. This sequence joins TRBV4-3 and TRBJ2-1; TRBD2 matches at 11 bases. The trim removed 0 bases at V and 8 bases at J, leaving 9 bases unmatched. This CDR3 has 17 residues. Germline V gene lookup returns CDR1 LGHNA and CDR2 YSLEER. CDR3 in amino acids: CASSQDATSGSFDEQFF. CDR3 nucleotide sequence: TGCGCCAGCAGCCAAGATGCCACTAGCGGGAGTTTTGATGAGCAGTTCTTC.

This chain joins TRBV7-2 and TRBJ2-4, with a weak D call TRBD2 (6 bases). V shed 5 bases and J shed 1 base, with 18 bases lying between them. CDR1 and CDR2 (germline): SGHTA, FQGNSA. The CDR3 is 17 amino acids. In nucleotides, the CDR3 is TGTGCCAGCAGCCCCATCTCGGGGGAGTCGGCCAAAAACATTCAGTACTTC. Protein product: CASSPISGESAKNIQYF.

This clonotype was counted at least ten times. The chain carries TRBV12-3 or TRBV12-4 and TRBJ2-7; D call uncertain. CDR3 length equals 14 residues. The germline V and J ends were trimmed by 3 bases and 0 bases, with 9 bases remaining between them. In nucleotides, the CDR3 is TGTGCCAGCAGTTTTGAAGAAAGCTCCTACGAGCAGTACTTC. Its protein is CASSFEESSYEQYF.

This clonotype was seen repeatedly, ten times or more. This chain uses TRBV4-2 with TRBJ2-1; D ambiguous. Deletions cut 4 bases from V and 5 bases from J, with 12 bases between. There are 14 residues in the CDR3. CDR1 LGHNA and CDR2 YNFKEQ come from the germline V gene. The CDR3 is CASSLVPGNNEQFF. The CDR3 DNA reads TGTGCCAGCAGCCTTGTGCCAGGTAACAATGAGCAGTTCTTC.

V is TRBV5-1 and J is TRBJ2-7, with D perhaps TRBD2 (7 bases). Germline loops: CDR1 SGHRS, CDR2 YFSETQ. The CDR3 contains 14 residues. Trimming shortened V by 6 bases and J by 4 bases, and 17 bases separated the two germline ends. In nucleotides, the CDR3 is TGCGCCAGCACCCTCGAGGGGGGACTATACGAGCAGTACTTC. Amino acid sequence: CASTLEGGLYEQYF.

Ten or more counts support this clonotype. The CDR3 nucleotides read TGTGCCAGCAGGGATGGACGGGGACATCAGCCCCAGCATTTT. It specifies CASRDGRGHQPQHF. This sequence joins TRBV3-1 and TRBJ1-5, with TRBD1 as a possible D gene (5 bases). V gave up 6 bases and J gave up 5 bases, with 14 bases separating them. The CDR3 length is 14 residues. The germline V gene has CDR1 LGHDT and CDR2 YNNKEL (reference sequence).

The chain carries TRBV24-1 and TRBJ2-1, with D possibly matching TRBD1 (5 bases). The germline CDR1 and CDR2 sequences are KGHDR and SFDVKD. CDR3 length: 13 amino acids. Trimming cost V 3 bases and J 6 bases, with 8 bases left between them. The CDR3 here is CATSDTGSNEQFF. The CDR3 nucleotides read TGTGCCACCAGTGATACAGGTTCCAATGAGCAGTTCTTC.

This clonotype was seen more than once but under ten times. This chain connects TRBV7-9 to TRBJ2-5; D perhaps matches TRBD2 (6 bases). V lost 2 bases and J 4 bases, leaving 11 bases between the germline ends. CDR3 length: 14 residues. Germline V gives CDR1 SEHNR, CDR2 FQNEAQ (reference sequence). The CDR3 nucleotides read TGTGCCAGCAGCTTACAGGGAGGTGGAGAGACCCAGTACTTC. It yields the protein CASSLQGGGETQYF.

This clonotype was seen many times. V and J are TRBV6-2 or TRBV6-3 and TRBJ2-7; D is possibly TRBD2 (6 bases). V was trimmed by 5 bases and J by 7 bases, leaving 12 bases between them. Germline V gene data show CDR1 as MNHEY and CDR2 as SVGEGT. The CDR3 extends over 12 amino acids. CDR3 coding DNA: TGTGCCAGCAGTCCAGACGGGGGAGAGCAGTACTTC. Its protein product is CASSPDGGEQYF.

This clonotype was counted ten times or more. This chain connects TRBV6-5 to TRBJ2-1; maybe TRBD2 (6 bases). V gave up 0 bases and J gave up 1 base, with 13 bases separating them. The CDR3 runs 17 residues. Germline lookup yields CDR1 MNHEY and CDR2 SVGAGI. The CDR3 region has the DNA TGTGCCAGCAGTTACTCGATTGCGGGGCGTTCCTACAATGAGCAGTTCTTC. It specifies CASSYSIAGRSYNEQFF.

The chain uses TRBV11-1 and TRBJ2-3; 10 bases match TRBD2. CDR1 SGHAT and CDR2 FQDESV come from the germline V gene (reference sequence). The CDR3 loop spans 18 amino acids. J lost 1 base, V lost 2 bases, and 9 bases had no gene match. CDR3 amino acids: CASSLISGGASGTDTQYF. The CDR3 DNA is TGTGCCAGCAGCTTAATAAGCGGGGGGGCCTCGGGCACAGATACGCAGTATTTT.

Many counts were recorded for this clonotype. This chain joins TRBV12-3 or TRBV12-4 and TRBJ1-6; weak D call: TRBD1 (5 bases). The ends were cut back, 3 bases at V and 10 bases at J, with 13 bases in the middle. CDR3 length: 14 amino acids. In nucleotides, the CDR3 is TGTGCCAGCAGTTTTGGCAGGGAACGGTCACCCCTCCACTTT. Residues: CASSFGRERSPLHF.

At least ten counts were recorded for this clonotype. The chain combines TRBV20-1 with TRBJ1-2; the match to TRBD1 covers 9 bases. Germline CDR1 reads DFQATT; CDR2 reads SNEGSKA (reference sequence). The J segment lost 9 bases and the V segment lost 6 bases, leaving 14 bases of the junction unmatched. The CDR3 runs 14 residues. CDR3 amino acids: CSAPNGQGSIRYTF. The DNA of the CDR3 is TGCAGTGCCCCTAACGGACAGGGGTCTATTCGCTACACCTTC.

The chain has TRBV12-3 or TRBV12-4 and TRBJ2-6; no definite D call. Trimming pared 7 bases from V and 0 bases from J, leaving 13 bases between. The CDR3 is 16 residues long. CDR3 sequence (DNA): TGTGCCAGCACCTGGTCCCAAACCTCTGGGGCCAACGTCCTGACTTTC. It is translated as CASTWSQTSGANVLTF.

The CDR3, as DNA: TGCGCCAGCAGGAACAACCCCACCGCGGCTGGCACAGATACGCAGTATTTT. Its translation: CASRNNPTAAGTDTQYF. The chain is built from TRBV5-1 and TRBJ2-3, with no clear D. From germline, CDR1 is SGHRS and CDR2 YFSETQ. V was pared by 5 bases and J by 1 base, with 20 bases between. The CDR3 runs to 17 residues.

The genes are TRBV6-1 and TRBJ2-7; D is possibly TRBD1 or TRBD2 (5 bases each). In germline, CDR1 is MNHNS, CDR2 SASEGT. V was clipped by 5 bases and J by 2 bases, with 16 bases between them. This CDR3 is 15 amino acids long. The CDR3: CASSREIWDPYEQYF. The DNA for the CDR3 is TGTGCCAGCAGTCGTGAAATCTGGGACCCCTACGAGCAGTACTTC.

The V and J genes are TRBV12-3 or TRBV12-4 and TRBJ2-1, with 11 bases identical to TRBD2. V lost 7 bases and J lost 4; bases outside the gene matches: 12. This CDR3 has 17 amino acids. This CDR3 is CASNINPTSGTYNEQFF. CDR3 nucleotide sequence: TGTGCCAGCAATATCAACCCGACTAGCGGGACTTACAATGAGCAGTTCTTC.

This clonotype was counted a single time. The V and J genes are TRBV12-3 or TRBV12-4 and TRBJ2-7; D perhaps matches TRBD2 (6 bases). There are 12 residues in the CDR3. V shed 6 bases and J shed 10 bases, with 16 bases lying between them. The CDR3, as DNA: TGTGCCAGCAGCCTGGACTATACTATACAGTACTTC. Encoded protein: CASSLDYTIQYF.